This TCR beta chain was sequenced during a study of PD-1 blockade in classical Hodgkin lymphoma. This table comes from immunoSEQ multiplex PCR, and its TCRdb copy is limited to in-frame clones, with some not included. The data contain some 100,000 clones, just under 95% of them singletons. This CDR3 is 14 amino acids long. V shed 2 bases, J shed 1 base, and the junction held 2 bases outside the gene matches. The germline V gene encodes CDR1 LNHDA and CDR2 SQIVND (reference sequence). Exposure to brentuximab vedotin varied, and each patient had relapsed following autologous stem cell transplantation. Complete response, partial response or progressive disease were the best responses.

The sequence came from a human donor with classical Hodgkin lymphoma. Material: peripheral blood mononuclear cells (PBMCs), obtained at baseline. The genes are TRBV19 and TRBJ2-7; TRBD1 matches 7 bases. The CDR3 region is CASSIPGQSYEQYF. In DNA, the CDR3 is TGTGCCAGTAGTATACCGGGACAGTCCTACGAGCAGTACTTC.